This T cell receptor beta chain emerged from a study of blood T cell repertoires in COVID-19. Study summary: Sources were T cells, B-cell-depleted T cells, or PBMCs; the material itself was cDNA or gDNA.

TCRdb's copy holds only in-frame clones and misses some; the assay was immunoSEQ multiplex PCR. Of fewer than 350,000 clones listed, 85% are singletons. Material: PBMCs or T cells enriched from blood (not recorded which). The source of this sequence is a woman in her twenties or thirties who had been exposed to COVID-19.

CDR3 loop: CASRTSGGEVEQYF. CDR3 sequence (DNA): TGTGCCAGCAGGACTAGCGGGGGGGAAGTTGAGCAGTACTTC. The rearrangement links TRBV2 to TRBJ2-7; 14 bases align to TRBD2. CDR3 length equals 14 residues. The V gene end was trimmed by 6 bases and the J gene end by 7 bases; junction bases not matched to a gene: 5. Germline V gene data show CDR1 as SNHLY and CDR2 as FYNNEI.